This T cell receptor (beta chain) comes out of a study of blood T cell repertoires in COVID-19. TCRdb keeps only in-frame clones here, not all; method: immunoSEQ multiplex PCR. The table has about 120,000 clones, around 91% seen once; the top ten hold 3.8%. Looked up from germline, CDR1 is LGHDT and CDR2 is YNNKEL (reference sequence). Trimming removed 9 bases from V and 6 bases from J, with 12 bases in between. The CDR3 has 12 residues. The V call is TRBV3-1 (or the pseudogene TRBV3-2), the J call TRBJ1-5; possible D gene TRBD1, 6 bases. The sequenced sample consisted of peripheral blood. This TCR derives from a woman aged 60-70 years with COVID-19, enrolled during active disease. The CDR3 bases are TGTGCCAGTAACAGGGTGGGTCAGCCCCAGCATTTT. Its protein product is CASNRVGQPQHF.